The clone carrying this T cell receptor beta chain appeared a single time. The data derive from a study of T cell responses to AZD1222 COVID-19 vaccine. Trimming pared 5 bases from V and 0 bases from J, leaving 9 bases between. The CDR3 loop spans 14 amino acids. From germline, CDR1 is SEHNR and CDR2 FQNEAQ (reference sequence). Here immunoSEQ multiplex PCR was the method, and the copy in TCRdb shows in-frame clones only, minus some. The sample lists tens of thousands of clones, roughly 85% occurring once. The TCR comes from an adult in good health. This chain uses TRBV7-9 with TRBJ2-3; no definite D call. Material: peripheral blood, obtained on day 0 of AZD1222 vaccination. The CDR3 sequence is CASSPAVSTDTQYF. The DNA for the CDR3 is TGTGCCAGCAGCCCCGCGGTCAGCACAGATACGCAGTATTTT.